Below, one T cell receptor (beta chain) is given with its context. The sample comes from a study of pediatric ulcerative colitis. The germline V gene encodes CDR1 LNHDA and CDR2 SQIVND (reference sequence). The CDR3 has 14 residues. Trimming took 6 bases from V and 1 from J, leaving 12 bases between them. Profiled with immunoSEQ multiplex PCR; TCRdb holds only in-frame clones, not every one. Among tens of thousands of clones listed, 70% to 85% were seen once. Sequences were obtained from blood. The V and J genes are TRBV19 and TRBJ1-1, with D perhaps matching TRBD1 (6 bases). This TCR was recovered from a boy between 10 and 17 years old with moderate ulcerative colitis. The CDR3 region is CASRSGTSNTEAFF. CDR3 DNA sequence: TGTGCCAGTAGGTCCGGGACATCGAACACTGAAGCTTTCTTT. Together with reference TRBV19 and TRBJ1-1, the CDR3 gives the full variable domain: DGGITQSPKYLFRKEGQNVTLSCEQNLNHDAMYWYRQDPGQGLRLIYYSQIVNDFQKGDIAEGYSVSREKKESFPLTVTSAQKNPTAFYLCASRSGTSNTEAFFGQGTRLTVV.